Following are 23 T cell receptor beta chains from one sample sequenced in a study of T cells in localized non-small cell lung cancer. Produced via immunoSEQ multiplex PCR; TCRdb's table is partial and in-frame only. The repertoire holds about 33,000 clones, with roughly nine tenths as singletons. The sequencing used peripheral blood, collected before any cancer treatment. The receptors originated from a female donor older than 55 with stage I lung adenocarcinoma.

This chain joins TRBV18 and TRBJ1-5, with 7 bases matching TRBD1. This CDR3 contains 14 residues. The V and J ends lost 3 bases and 4 bases, in that order; junction bases with no gene match: 3. CDR1 is KGHSH, CDR2 LQKENI, per germline. CDR3 in amino acids: CASSPGQENQPQHF. As DNA, the CDR3 is TGTGCCAGCTCACCCGGACAGGAAAATCAGCCCCAGCATTTT.

This clone was observed once. CDR3 DNA sequence: TGTGCCAGCACTTCTCGGGCGGGTGGCTACACCTTC. It translates to CASTSRAGGYTF. The gene calls are TRBV6-5 and TRBJ1-2; unclear D gene. CDR1 is MNHEY, CDR2 SVGAGI, per germline. The ends were cut back, 7 bases at V and 7 bases at J, with 13 bases in the middle. The CDR3 has 12 residues.

The chain recombines TRBV11-3 with TRBJ2-3, with D tentatively TRBD1 (6 bases). Trimming left V 5 bases short and J 1 base short, with 10 bases between. The CDR3 has 14 residues. Looked up from germline, CDR1 is SGHNT and CDR2 is YENEEA. The CDR3 spells CASSPRQGTDTQYF. The CDR3 DNA sequence: TGTGCCAGCAGCCCCAGACAGGGCACAGATACGCAGTATTTT. Full variable domain (rest looked up from reference TRBV11-3 and TRBJ2-3): EAGVVQSPRYKIIEKKQPVAFWCNPISGHNTLYWYLQNLGQGPELLIRYENEEAVDDSQLPKDRFSAERLKGVDSTLKIQPAELGDSAVYLCASSPRQGTDTQYFGPGTRLTVL.

This chain joins TRBV7-8 and TRBJ1-2; D gene ambiguous. V lost 4 bases and J lost 2, with 8 bases in between. Germline loops: CDR1 SGHVS, CDR2 FQNEAQ. The CDR3 totals 13 residues. This CDR3 reads CASSSRANYGYTF. For the CDR3, the DNA is TGTGCCAGCAGCTCCCGGGCCAACTATGGCTACACCTTC.

The rearrangement uses TRBV28 and TRBJ1-2; unclear D gene. The CDR3 is made up of 13 amino acids. V dropped 7 bases and J dropped 4 bases, with 13 bases sitting between them. The V gene's germline CDR1 is MDHEN and CDR2 SYDVKM. The CDR3 reads CASTRPNGYGYTF. The CDR3, as DNA: TGTGCCAGCACCCGACCCAATGGCTATGGCTACACCTTC.

The V and J genes are TRBV5-1 and TRBJ1-1; no reliable D call. Per germline, CDR1 SGHRS and CDR2 YFSETQ. The CDR3 sequence is 14 residues long. V gave up 0 bases and J gave up 3 bases, with 9 bases separating them. The CDR3, as DNA: TGCGCCAGCAGCTTGGACCTCGGATACACTGAAGCTTTCTTT. Residues: CASSLDLGYTEAFF.

The chain uses TRBV27 and TRBJ2-7; D might be TRBD1 (5 bases). The CDR3 spans 15 residues. Trimming removed 3 bases from V and 3 bases from J, with 15 bases in between. CDR1 MNHEY and CDR2 SMNVEV come from the germline V gene (reference sequence). In nucleotides, the CDR3 is TGTGCCAGCAGTTTTTTTGACAGAATCAACTACGAGCAGTACGTC. Its translation is CASSFFDRINYEQYV.

This clone was counted once. The chain employs TRBV6-5 and TRBJ2-5; 10 bases match TRBD1. The V gene's germline CDR1 is MNHEY and CDR2 SVGAGI. Germline trimming cut 0 bases from V and 4 bases from J; bases unmatched to any gene: 5. This CDR3 spans 16 amino acids. The CDR3 here is CASSYSGTGVVETQYF. The DNA for the CDR3 is TGTGCCAGCAGTTACTCCGGGACAGGGGTTGTAGAGACCCAGTACTTC.

The chain couples TRBV2 to TRBJ2-7, with a tentative D call TRBD2 (6 bases). From germline, CDR1 is SNHLY and CDR2 FYNNEI. The CDR3 covers 13 residues. The V and J ends lost 3 bases and 1 base respectively, with 7 bases between them. In nucleotides, the CDR3 is TGTGCCAGCAGTGACGGGGGTTCCTACGAGCAGTACGTC. The encoded protein is CASSDGGSYEQYV.

With regard to this clone: This same CDR3 is encoded by further DNA sequences in the sample. V is TRBV5-8 and J is TRBJ1-2; D remains unclear. Trimming removed 2 bases at V and 2 bases at J, with 7 bases between. CDR3 length: 13 residues. CDR1 is SGHTS and CDR2 is YDEGEE in the germline V gene. The CDR3 DNA follows: TGTGCCAGCAGCTTTCGCTCAAACTATGGCTACACCTTC. Translated: CASSFRSNYGYTF.

The chain combines TRBV16 with TRBJ2-1; D gene ambiguous. From germline, CDR1 is KGHSY and CDR2 FQNENV. CDR3 length: 15 residues. Trimming shortened V by 4 bases and J by 3 bases, and 13 bases separated the two germline ends. CDR3 DNA: TGTGCCAGCAGCCGAAGTCCAACTTTCTACAATGAGCAGTTCTTC. Translation: CASSRSPTFYNEQFF.

This clone was observed once. This chain connects TRBV28 to TRBJ1-3, with D perhaps matching TRBD1 (5 bases). V lost 11 bases, J lost 4 bases, and 15 bases lay in between. CDR1 is MDHEN and CDR2 is SYDVKM in the germline V gene. The CDR3 runs to 13 residues. The CDR3 DNA sequence: TGTGCCTCCCAGCGGGGCGCGGGAAACACCATATATTTT. As protein: CASQRGAGNTIYF. Full variable domain (rest looked up from reference TRBV28 and TRBJ1-3): DVKVTQSSRYLVKRTGEKVFLECVQDMDHENMFWYRQDPGLGLRLIYFSYDVKMKEKGDIPEGYSVSREKKERFSLILESASTNQTSMYLCASQRGAGNTIYFGEGSWLTVV.

This rearrangement joins TRBV19 to TRBJ1-2; D is unclear. CDR3 size: 15 residues. Trimming left V 4 bases short and J 6 bases short, with 18 bases between. The germline gives CDR1 LNHDA, CDR2 SQIVND (reference sequence). The CDR3: CASSRSNPGVDGYTF. The DNA of the CDR3 is TGTGCCAGTAGTAGGTCTAACCCGGGAGTGGATGGCTACACCTTC.

The count of this clone is one. This chain uses TRBV7-9 with TRBJ1-2, with D maybe TRBD1 (5 bases). Germline values: CDR1 SEHNR, CDR2 FQNEAQ (reference sequence). Trimming cost V 7 bases and J 1 base, with 19 bases left between them. The CDR3 runs to 16 residues. CDR3 sequence (DNA): TGTGCCAGCAACTCGGTCGTGGGCAGGGTTAACTATGGCTACACCTTC. Translation gives CASNSVVGRVNYGYTF.

The chain carries TRBV28 and TRBJ1-5, with 11 bases identical to TRBD1. CDR1 is MDHEN, CDR2 SYDVKM, per germline. The V gene end was trimmed by 2 bases and the J gene end by 5 bases; junction bases not matched to a gene: 5. This CDR3 is 16 amino acids long. CDR3 amino acids: CASSLRGTGGHQPQHF. CDR3 nucleotide sequence: TGTGCCAGCAGTTTACGGGGGACAGGGGGTCATCAGCCCCAGCATTTT.

The V gene is TRBV5-1, the J gene TRBJ1-4; D is possibly TRBD1 (5 bases). The CDR3 contains 16 residues. Trimming removed 4 bases from V and 8 bases from J, with 21 bases in between. Germline loops: CDR1 SGHRS, CDR2 YFSETQ. CDR3 sequence reads: CASSGGLGVGGEKLFF. The CDR3 DNA is TGCGCCAGCAGCGGAGGTCTGGGGGTTGGAGGCGAAAAACTGTTTTTT.

Relative to its sample, this clone is medium-sized. The rearrangement links TRBV4-2 to TRBJ2-7; the D gene is possibly TRBD2 (6 bases). Looked up from germline, CDR1 is LGHNA and CDR2 is YNFKEQ. V shed 0 bases and J shed 2 bases, with 14 bases lying between them. The CDR3 runs 16 residues. CDR3: CASSQDWSSGTYEQYF. CDR3 in DNA: TGTGCCAGCAGCCAAGATTGGAGTAGCGGTACCTACGAGCAGTACTTC.

The V and J genes are TRBV9 and TRBJ1-2, with D unclear. Germline lookup yields CDR1 SGDLS and CDR2 YYNGEE. V was clipped by 3 bases and J by 2 bases, with 5 bases between them. This CDR3 is built from 12 residues. The CDR3 DNA reads TGTGCCAGCAGCGATCCAAACTATGGCTACACCTTC. It is translated as CASSDPNYGYTF.

The rearrangement uses TRBV6-5 and TRBJ1-6; 7 bases agree with TRBD1. The germline V gene has CDR1 MNHEY and CDR2 SVGAGI. The CDR3 is made up of 14 amino acids. The junction had 0 bases not matched to a gene; V was cut back by 2 bases and J by 5 bases. CDR3 nucleotides: TGTGCCAGCAGTTACACAGGGGATAATTCACCCCTCCACTTT. It is translated as CASSYTGDNSPLHF.

This chain connects TRBV7-9 to TRBJ1-1; the D is unclear. V lost 5 bases to trimming and J lost 5 bases, with 21 bases between them. The CDR3 runs 16 residues. CDR1 is SEHNR and CDR2 is FQNEAQ in the germline V gene (reference sequence). The CDR3 DNA is TGTGCCAGCAGCCAACCGATCAGATCTGTGAGAACTGAAGCTTTCTTT. Translated, it gives CASSQPIRSVRTEAFF.

The J gene is TRBJ1-5, the V gene TRBV5-6, with D maybe TRBD1 (5 bases). Germline CDR1 reads SGHDT; CDR2 reads YYEEEE. V lost 4 bases to trimming and J lost 1 base, with 12 bases between them. The CDR3 contains 15 residues. CDR3 in DNA: TGTGCCAGCAGCGGGCGGACACCCAGCAATCAGCCCCAGCATTTT. Translated, it gives CASSGRTPSNQPQHF.

The J gene is TRBJ2-7, the V gene TRBV5-1, with D perhaps being TRBD1 or TRBD2 (5 bases each). CDR1 is SGHRS and CDR2 is YFSETQ in the germline V gene. The CDR3 covers 14 residues. V was cut by 0 bases and J by 3 bases, with 10 bases left in between. CDR3 loop: CASSLEEGYYEQYF. The CDR3 DNA reads TGCGCCAGCAGCTTGGAAGAGGGGTACTACGAGCAGTACTTC.

The DNA of the CDR3 is TGTGCCAGCAGCTTCGAACGGAGCTACTCCTACAATGAGCAGTTCTTC. The encoded protein is CASSFERSYSYNEQFF. The J gene is TRBJ2-1, the V gene TRBV7-2; D gene unclear. Trimming left V 3 bases short and J 0 bases short, with 12 bases between. This CDR3 is built from 16 residues. The germline V gene has CDR1 SGHTA and CDR2 FQGNSA.